The present T cell receptor (beta chain) was sequenced within a study of blood T cell repertoires in COVID-19. Profiling relied on immunoSEQ multiplex PCR, and the TCRdb table lists in-frame clones only, not all of them. This sample has roughly 120,000 clones, with about 85% found just once. This TCR was recovered from a man between 35 and 55 years old with acute or convalescent COVID-19. Sequencing was performed on peripheral blood.

CDR3: CASSPGTGTGNTIYF. The CDR3, as DNA: TGCGCCAGCAGCCCAGGGACAGGGACTGGAAACACCATATATTTT. J is TRBJ1-3 and V is TRBV5-1; 9 nucleotides agree with TRBD1. The junction had 4 bases not matched to a gene; V was cut back by 4 bases and J by 2 bases. The germline CDR1 and CDR2 sequences are SGHRS and YFSETQ. The CDR3 extends over 15 amino acids. The whole variable domain, remainder taken from reference TRBV5-1 and TRBJ1-3, is KAGVTQTPRYLIKTRGQQVTLSCSPISGHRSVSWYQQTPGQGLQFLFEYFSETQRNKGNFPGRFSGRQFSNSRSEMNVSTLELGDSALYLCASSPGTGTGNTIYFGEGSWLTVV.